These 8 T cell receptor beta chains were sequenced from one sample in a study of regulatory T cells in long-lasting Graves disease listed by TCRdb under 2021. The library came from multiplex PCR. Sequencing was carried out with an Illumina HiSeq 4000. CDR3 regions were amplified by Arm-PCR with iRepertoire HTBI primers to construct TCR beta libraries. The public reads were run again by TCRdb, first through fastp at Q25 and then through MiXCR, and only productive beta chains were kept. Rows merge per CDR3 protein into single entries with the most common DNA and genes. This sample is represented by 350,000 to 450,000 distinct CDR3 sequences; approximately 15% of them were singletons. The ten largest clones add up to less than 35% of the sample. The time point label, read with the paper, signifies: newly diagnosed GD, antithyroid drugs for less than 3 months. RNA was extracted from PBMCs in TRIzol for both TCR sequencing and RNA sequencing.

This same sample was also part of a study on T cells in Graves' hyperthyroidism and ophthalmopathy.

The sample in question was peripheral blood mononuclear cells (PBMCs), obtained at new diagnosis, from a patient treated with antithyroid drugs. These receptors all come from a middle-aged man with Graves disease. Donor details come from another sample of the same person, matched by shared clones.

Many counts were recorded for this clonotype. The chain joins TRBV28 to TRBJ1-5, with D possibly matching TRBD1 (5 bases). The germline V gene has CDR1 MDHEN and CDR2 SYDVKM. The CDR3 covers 15 residues. Trimming removed 5 bases from V and 2 bases from J, with 13 bases in between. The CDR3 loop reads CASSPRGEGNQPQHF. The CDR3 DNA sequence: TGTGCCAGCAGTCCCCGGGGGGAAGGCAATCAGCCCCAGCATTTT.

The rearrangement links TRBV2 to TRBJ1-6; no reliable D call. The V gene's germline CDR1 is SNHLY and CDR2 FYNNEI. The CDR3 has 14 residues. The V end was cut by 2 bases, the J end by 5 bases, with 7 bases between. The CDR3 protein is CASSELRDNSPLHF. The CDR3 DNA reads as TGTGCCAGCAGTGAACTGCGCGATAATTCACCCCTCCACTTT.

The gene calls are TRBV9 and TRBJ2-3; the D gene is possibly TRBD2 (5 bases). The CDR3 totals 17 residues. Germline V gene lookup returns CDR1 SGDLS and CDR2 YYNGEE. Between the trimmed V and J ends, which lost 4 bases and 2 bases, there was a span of 20 bases. DNA of the CDR3: TGTGCCAGCAGCCTGAAAGACACGGGAACTCACACAGATACGCAGTATTTT. This codes for CASSLKDTGTHTDTQYF.

In regard to this clonotype: A much larger clone lies one base from this, so it may be a read error. This chain connects TRBV28 to TRBJ2-1, with D perhaps matching TRBD1 (6 bases). The CDR3 sequence is 16 residues long. Germline-derived CDR1 and CDR2 are MDHEN and SYDVKM. The CDR3 reads CVSRGLGIPPDNEQFF. The CDR3 DNA is TGTGTCAGCAGGGGTCTGGGGATTCCTCCTGACAATGAGCAGTTCTTC.

This clonotype was counted ten times or more. V is TRBV4-1 and J is TRBJ2-7; no clear D gene. Germline V gene data show CDR1 as MGHRA and CDR2 as YSYEKL. V was pared by 1 base and J by 5 bases, with 15 bases between. This CDR3 region has 15 residues. CDR3 residues: CASSQARTQVDEQYF. DNA of the CDR3: TGCGCCAGCAGCCAAGCTCGAACCCAGGTAGACGAGCAGTACTTC.

This clonotype was detected ten times or more. This chain uses TRBV12-5 with TRBJ1-6; perhaps TRBD1 as D (5 bases). CDR3 length equals 16 residues. CDR1 is LGHNT and CDR2 is FRNRAP in the germline V gene. The V end was cut by 5 bases, the J end by 6 bases, with 17 bases between. Here the CDR3 reads CASGAYQGSGNSPLHF. The CDR3 DNA reads TGTGCTAGTGGTGCCTACCAGGGATCGGGTAATTCACCCCTCCACTTT.

This clonotype was seen ten or more times. The chain recombines TRBV24-1 with TRBJ2-1; 7 bases are shared with TRBD2. Germline CDR1 KGHDR, CDR2 SFDVKD. With V trimmed by 7 bases and J by 7 bases, 15 bases remained unmatched. CDR3 size: 16 residues. Written as DNA, the CDR3 is TGTGCCACCAGCAACCGTGGGGGGGAATTTTATAATGAGCAGTTCTTC. Translation gives CATSNRGGEFYNEQFF.

Concerning this clonotype: A read error may be the cause here, since a much bigger clone is one base away. Lacking the conserved final phenylalanine or tryptophan, this CDR3 likely reflects a read error. The V gene is TRBV5-1, the J gene TRBJ1-2, with D unclear. This CDR3 has 12 residues. Germline CDR1 and CDR2: SGHRS and YFSETQ. V shed 0 bases and J shed 8 bases, with 8 bases lying between them. The DNA of the CDR3 is TGCGCCAGCAGCTTGGACACTCAAGGCTACACCCTC. It codes for CASSLDTQGYTL.